This T cell receptor (beta chain) is drawn from a study of T cell repertoires in cytomegalovirus infection. MiXCR, run by TCRdb on the reads, gives a single entry per CDR3 protein. The sample shows approximately 290,000 distinct CDR3 sequences, roughly 23% of them seen only once. The sequence derives from a human donor in good health (CMV status not recorded). Some clones in this sample may be carry-over from other donors' samples. Sequencing was carried out using PBMCs.

In nucleotides, the CDR3 is TGCAGTGCTAGAGATCCCGGGCGGGTCACGGTCGGGCAGTTCTTC. As protein: CSARDPGRVTVGQFF. This chain links TRBV20-1 with TRBJ2-1; D is perhaps TRBD2 (5 bases). V shed 0 bases and J shed 12 bases, with 21 bases lying between them. The germline CDR1 and CDR2 sequences are DFQATT and SNEGSKA (reference sequence). The CDR3 is 15 residues long.